The clone carrying this T cell receptor beta chain was recorded at least ten times. As yet, its antigen is unknown. These data belong to a study of T cells after posttransplantation cyclophosphamide. Broader study findings: Donor-recipient repertoire similarity was low at 1-2 months, rising over year one. Recipient CMV seropositivity and CMV reactivation strongly tracked TRB clonality. Skin or GI-infiltrating T cells shared few TRB sequences with blood.

Treatment was busulfan-fludarabine conditioning, a marrow graft, and cyclophosphamide on days +3 and +4. CDR1 is KGHSH and CDR2 is LQKENI in the germline V gene. The CDR3 is made up of 16 amino acids. V was clipped by 1 base and J by 0 bases, with 9 bases between them. Libraries were prepared by immunoSEQ multiplex PCR; TCRdb keeps only in-frame clonotypes and omits some of them. The repertoire consists of 6,000 to 9,500 clones, none detected only once. The rearrangement uses TRBV18 and TRBJ2-2; perhaps TRBD2 as D (6 bases). The sample consisted of PBMCs, taken after allogeneic stem cell transplant with posttransplant cyclophosphamide. This TCR was sampled from a male patient in his late teens or twenties who received an allogeneic stem cell transplant from an unrelated donor, was CMV-positive, and had acute and chronic GVHD. Some T cells may be the graft donor's. The CDR3 DNA follows: TGTGCCAGCTCACCACGGGGAGGTTCGAACACCGGGGAGCTGTTTTTT. Its translation is CASSPRGGSNTGELFF.